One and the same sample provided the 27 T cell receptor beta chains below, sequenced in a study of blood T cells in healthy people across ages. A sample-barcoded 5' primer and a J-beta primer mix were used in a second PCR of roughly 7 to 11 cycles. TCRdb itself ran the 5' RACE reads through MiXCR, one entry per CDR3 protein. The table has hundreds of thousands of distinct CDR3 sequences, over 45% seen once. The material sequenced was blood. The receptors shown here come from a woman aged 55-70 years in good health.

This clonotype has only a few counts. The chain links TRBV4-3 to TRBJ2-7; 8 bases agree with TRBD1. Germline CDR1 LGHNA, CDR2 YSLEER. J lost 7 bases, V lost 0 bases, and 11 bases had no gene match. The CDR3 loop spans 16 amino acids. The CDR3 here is CASSQDSGQAAGEQYF. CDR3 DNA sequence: TGCGCCAGCAGCCAAGATTCGGGACAGGCCGCGGGAGAGCAGTACTTC.

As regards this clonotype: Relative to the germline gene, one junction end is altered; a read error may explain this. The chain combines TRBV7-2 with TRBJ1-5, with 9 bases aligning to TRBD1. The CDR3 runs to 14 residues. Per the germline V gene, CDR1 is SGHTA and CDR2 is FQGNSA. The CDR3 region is CASSPGQGYQPRHF. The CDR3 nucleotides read TGTGCCAGCAGCCCGGGACAGGGCTATCAGCCCCGGCATTTT.

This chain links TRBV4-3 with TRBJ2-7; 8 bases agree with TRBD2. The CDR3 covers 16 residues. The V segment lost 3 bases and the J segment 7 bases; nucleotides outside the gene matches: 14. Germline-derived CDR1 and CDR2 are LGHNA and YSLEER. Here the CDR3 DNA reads TGCGCCAGCAGCCACTCACTGCGGGAGGCCTACAATGAGCAGTACTTC. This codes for CASSHSLREAYNEQYF.

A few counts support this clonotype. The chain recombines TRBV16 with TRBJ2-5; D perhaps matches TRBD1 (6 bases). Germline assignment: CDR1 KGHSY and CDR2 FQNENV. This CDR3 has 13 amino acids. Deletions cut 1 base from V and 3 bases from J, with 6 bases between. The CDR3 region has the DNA TGTGCCAGCAGCCAATACAGGGAAGAGACCCAGTACTTC. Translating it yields CASSQYREETQYF.

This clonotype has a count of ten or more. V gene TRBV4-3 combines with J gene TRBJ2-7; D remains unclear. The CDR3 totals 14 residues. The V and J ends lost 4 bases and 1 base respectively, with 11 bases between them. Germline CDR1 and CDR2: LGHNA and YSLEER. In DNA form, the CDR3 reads TGCGCCAGCAGCCCCTCCGTGGGTTCCTACGAGCAGTACTTC. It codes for CASSPSVGSYEQYF.

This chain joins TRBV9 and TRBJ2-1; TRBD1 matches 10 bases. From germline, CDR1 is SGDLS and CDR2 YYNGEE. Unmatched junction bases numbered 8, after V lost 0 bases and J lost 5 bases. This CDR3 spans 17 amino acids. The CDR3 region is CASSVGGGTGDHNEQFF. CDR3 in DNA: TGTGCCAGCAGCGTAGGGGGTGGGACAGGGGATCACAATGAGCAGTTCTTC. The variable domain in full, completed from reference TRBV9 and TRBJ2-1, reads DSGVTQTPKHLITATGQRVTLRCSPRSGDLSVYWYQQSLDQGLQFLIQYYNGEERAKGNILERFSAQQFPDLHSELNLSSLELGDSALYFCASSVGGGTGDHNEQFFGPGTRLTVL.

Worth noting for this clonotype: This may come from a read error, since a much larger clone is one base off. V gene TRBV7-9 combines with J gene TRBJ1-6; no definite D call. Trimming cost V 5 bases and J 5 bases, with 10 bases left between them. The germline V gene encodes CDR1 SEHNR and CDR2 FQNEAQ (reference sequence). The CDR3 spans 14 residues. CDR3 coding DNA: TGTGCCAGCAGCGTCAACAGAAATAATTCACCCCTCCACTTT. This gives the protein CASSVNRNNSPLHF.

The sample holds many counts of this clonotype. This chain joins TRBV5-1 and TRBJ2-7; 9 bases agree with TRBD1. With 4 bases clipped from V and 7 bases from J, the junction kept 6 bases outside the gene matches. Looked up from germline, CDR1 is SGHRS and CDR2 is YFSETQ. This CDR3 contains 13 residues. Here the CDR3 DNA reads TGCGCCAGCAGCGTAGGGACAGGGAGTGAGCAGTACTTC. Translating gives CASSVGTGSEQYF.

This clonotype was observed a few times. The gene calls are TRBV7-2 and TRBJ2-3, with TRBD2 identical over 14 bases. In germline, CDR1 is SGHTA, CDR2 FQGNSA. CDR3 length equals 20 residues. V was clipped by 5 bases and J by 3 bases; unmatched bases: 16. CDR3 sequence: CASSRSRATSGRAGTDTQYF. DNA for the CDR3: TGTGCCAGCAGCCGGAGTCGGGCGACTAGCGGGAGGGCCGGGACAGATACGCAGTATTTT.

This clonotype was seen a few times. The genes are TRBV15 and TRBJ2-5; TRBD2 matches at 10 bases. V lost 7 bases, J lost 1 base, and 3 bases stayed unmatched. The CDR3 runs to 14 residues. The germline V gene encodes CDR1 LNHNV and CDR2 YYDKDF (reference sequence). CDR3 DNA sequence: TGTGCCACCATGGGGACTAGCGTCCAAGAGACCCAGTACTTC. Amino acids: CATMGTSVQETQYF.

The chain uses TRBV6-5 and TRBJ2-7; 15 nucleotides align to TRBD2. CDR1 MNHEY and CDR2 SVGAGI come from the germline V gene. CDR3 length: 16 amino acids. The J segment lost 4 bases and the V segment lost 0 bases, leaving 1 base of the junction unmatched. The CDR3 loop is CASSYSGLAGGYEQYF. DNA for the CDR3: TGTGCCAGCAGTTACTCGGGACTAGCGGGGGGATACGAGCAGTACTTC.

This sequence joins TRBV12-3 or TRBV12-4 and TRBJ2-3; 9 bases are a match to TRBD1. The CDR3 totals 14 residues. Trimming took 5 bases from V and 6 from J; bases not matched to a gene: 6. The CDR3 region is CASSATDRGDTQYF. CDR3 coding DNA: TGTGCCAGCAGTGCCACGGACAGGGGCGATACGCAGTATTTT.

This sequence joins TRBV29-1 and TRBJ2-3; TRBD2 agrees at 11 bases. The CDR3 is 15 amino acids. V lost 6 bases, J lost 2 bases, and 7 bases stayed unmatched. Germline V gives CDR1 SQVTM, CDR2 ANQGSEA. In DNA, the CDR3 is TGCAGCGTGGGGATAGCGGGAGGGCCCACAGATACGCAGTATTTT. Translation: CSVGIAGGPTDTQYF.

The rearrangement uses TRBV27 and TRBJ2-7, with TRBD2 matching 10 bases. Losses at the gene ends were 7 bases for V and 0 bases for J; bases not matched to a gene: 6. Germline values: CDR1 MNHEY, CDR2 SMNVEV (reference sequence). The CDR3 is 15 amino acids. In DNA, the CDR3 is TGTGCCAGCAATCGACTAGCGGGTCTCTCCTACGAGCAGTACTTC. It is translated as CASNRLAGLSYEQYF.

CDR3 loop: CASSQEVTYNEQFF. As DNA, the CDR3 is TGCGCCAGCAGCCAAGAGGTCACTTACAATGAGCAGTTCTTC. The rearrangement links TRBV4-3 to TRBJ2-1; D gene uncertain. Germline V gene sequence: CDR1 LGHNA, CDR2 YSLEER. The CDR3 covers 14 residues. Trimming took 0 bases from V and 4 from J, leaving 7 bases between them.

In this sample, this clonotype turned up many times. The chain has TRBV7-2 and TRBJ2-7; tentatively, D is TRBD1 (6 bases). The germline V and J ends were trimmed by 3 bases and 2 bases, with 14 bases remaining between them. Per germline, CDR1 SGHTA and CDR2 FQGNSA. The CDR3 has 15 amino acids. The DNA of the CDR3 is TGTGCCAGCAGCTTTCGTAGAGCAGGGGCCTACGAGCAGTACTTC. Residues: CASSFRRAGAYEQYF.

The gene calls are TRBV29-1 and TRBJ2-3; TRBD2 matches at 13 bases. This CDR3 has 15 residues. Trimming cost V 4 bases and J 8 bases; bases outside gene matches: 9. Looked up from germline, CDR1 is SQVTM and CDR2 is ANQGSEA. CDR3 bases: TGCAGCGTTGGGACTAGCGGGAGCGGCGGCGGTACGCAGTATTTT. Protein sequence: CSVGTSGSGGGTQYF.

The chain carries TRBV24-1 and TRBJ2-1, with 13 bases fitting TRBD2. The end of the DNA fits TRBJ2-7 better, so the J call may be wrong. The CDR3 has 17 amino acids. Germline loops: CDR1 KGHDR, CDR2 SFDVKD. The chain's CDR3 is CATSDRTSGSFDNEQYF. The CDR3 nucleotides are TGTGCCACCAGTGATCGGACTAGCGGGAGTTTCGACAATGAGCAGTACTTC.

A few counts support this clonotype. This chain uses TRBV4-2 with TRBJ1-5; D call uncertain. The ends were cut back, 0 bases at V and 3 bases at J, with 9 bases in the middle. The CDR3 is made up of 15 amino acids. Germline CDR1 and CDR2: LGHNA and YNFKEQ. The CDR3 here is CASSQDLKNNQPQHF. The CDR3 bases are TGTGCCAGCAGCCAAGATCTTAAAAACAATCAGCCCCAGCATTTT.

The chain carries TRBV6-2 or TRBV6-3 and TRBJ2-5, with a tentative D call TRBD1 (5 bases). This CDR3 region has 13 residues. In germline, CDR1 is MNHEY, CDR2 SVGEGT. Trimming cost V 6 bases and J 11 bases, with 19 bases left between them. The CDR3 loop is CASSKRGYNEQYF. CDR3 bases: TGTGCCAGCAGCAAAAGGGGTTACAATGAGCAGTACTTC.

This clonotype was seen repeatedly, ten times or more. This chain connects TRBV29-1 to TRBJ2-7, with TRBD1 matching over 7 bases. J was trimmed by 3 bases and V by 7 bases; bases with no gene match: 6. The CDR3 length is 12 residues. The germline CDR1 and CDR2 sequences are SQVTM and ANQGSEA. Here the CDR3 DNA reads TGCAGCGCAGGGGACAGTAACTACGAGCAGTACTTC. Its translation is CSAGDSNYEQYF.

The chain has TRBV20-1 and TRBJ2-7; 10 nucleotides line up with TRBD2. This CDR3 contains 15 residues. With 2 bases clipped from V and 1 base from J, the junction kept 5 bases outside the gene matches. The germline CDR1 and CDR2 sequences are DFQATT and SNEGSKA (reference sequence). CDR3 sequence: CSARMASGSSYEQYF. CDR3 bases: TGCAGTGCTAGAATGGCTAGCGGGAGTTCCTACGAGCAGTACTTC.

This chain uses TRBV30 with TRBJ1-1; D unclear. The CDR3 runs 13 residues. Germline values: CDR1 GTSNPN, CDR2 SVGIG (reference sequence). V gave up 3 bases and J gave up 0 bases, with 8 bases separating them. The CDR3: CAWSKGLNTEAFF. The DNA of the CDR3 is TGTGCCTGGAGCAAGGGCTTGAACACTGAAGCTTTCTTT.

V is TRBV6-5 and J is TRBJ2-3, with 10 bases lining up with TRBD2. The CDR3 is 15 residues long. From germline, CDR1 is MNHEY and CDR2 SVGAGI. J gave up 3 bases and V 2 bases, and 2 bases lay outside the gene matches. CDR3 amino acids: CASSYRAGGTDTQYF. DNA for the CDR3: TGTGCCAGCAGTTACCGAGCGGGAGGGACAGATACGCAGTATTTT.

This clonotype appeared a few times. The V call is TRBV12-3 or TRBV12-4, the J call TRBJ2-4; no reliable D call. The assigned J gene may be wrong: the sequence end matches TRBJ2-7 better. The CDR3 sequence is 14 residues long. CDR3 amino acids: CASSPPFSRDEQYF. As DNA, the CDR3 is TGTGCCAGCAGTCCTCCCTTTTCCCGAGACGAGCAGTACTTC.

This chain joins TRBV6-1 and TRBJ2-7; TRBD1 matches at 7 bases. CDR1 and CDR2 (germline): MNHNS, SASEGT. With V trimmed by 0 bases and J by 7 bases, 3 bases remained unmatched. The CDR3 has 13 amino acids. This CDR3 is CASSEANRGEQYF. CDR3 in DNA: TGTGCCAGCAGTGAAGCAAACAGGGGAGAGCAGTACTTC.

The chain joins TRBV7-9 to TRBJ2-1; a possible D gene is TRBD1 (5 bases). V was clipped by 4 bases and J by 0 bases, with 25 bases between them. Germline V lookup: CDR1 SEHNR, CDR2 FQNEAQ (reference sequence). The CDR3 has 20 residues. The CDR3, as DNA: TGTGCCAGCAGCTCTCAGAAAGGGGTATCCTTCACGGGCTCCTACAATGAGCAGTTCTTC. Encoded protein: CASSSQKGVSFTGSYNEQFF.